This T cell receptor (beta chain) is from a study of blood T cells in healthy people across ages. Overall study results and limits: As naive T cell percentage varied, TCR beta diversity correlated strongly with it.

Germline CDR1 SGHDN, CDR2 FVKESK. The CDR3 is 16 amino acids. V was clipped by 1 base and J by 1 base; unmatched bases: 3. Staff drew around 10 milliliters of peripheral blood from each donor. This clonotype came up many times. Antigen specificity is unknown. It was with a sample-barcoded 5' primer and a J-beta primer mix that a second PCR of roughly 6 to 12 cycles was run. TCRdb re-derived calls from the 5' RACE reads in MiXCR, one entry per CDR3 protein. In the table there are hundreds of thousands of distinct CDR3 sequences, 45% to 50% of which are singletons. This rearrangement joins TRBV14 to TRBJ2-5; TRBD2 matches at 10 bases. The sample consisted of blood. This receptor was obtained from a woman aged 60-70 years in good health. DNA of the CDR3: TGTGCCAGCAGCCAAGGAGGACTAGCGGCCCAAGAGACCCAGTACTTC. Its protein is CASSQGGLAAQETQYF.